The 24 T cell receptor beta chains reported below all come from one sample, sequenced in a study of tumor-infiltrating lymphocytes in oesophageal squamous cell carcinoma. TCRdb analysed the PCR reads with MiXCR anew, one entry per CDR3 protein. In the table there are about 20,000 distinct CDR3 sequences, around 38% of which are singletons. What was sequenced was normal esophageal tissue next to the tumor. The receptors shown here come from a male donor with esophageal squamous cell carcinoma.

This clonotype was seen just once. The chain recombines TRBV11-3 with TRBJ1-1; 12 bases align to TRBD1. The DNA end is a closer match to TRBJ2-2, so the J assignment may be wrong. Germline CDR1 reads SGHNT; CDR2 reads YENEEA. The CDR3 length is 17 residues. CDR3 sequence: CASSSRDRGPNTGELFF. CDR3 DNA sequence: TGTGCCAGCAGCAGCCGGGACAGGGGGCCAAACACCGGGGAGCTGTTTTTT.

This clonotype was seen a few times. This rearrangement joins TRBV6-1 to TRBJ2-4; 11 nucleotides agree with TRBD1. Judging by the DNA end, TRBJ2-7 fits better; the J call may be wrong. Germline V gene lookup returns CDR1 MNHNS and CDR2 SASEGT. The CDR3 extends over 15 amino acids. CDR3 sequence: CASSELEDRGPEQYF. The CDR3 nucleotides read TGTGCCAGCAGTGAGTTGGAGGACAGGGGGCCCGAGCAGTACTTC.

The chain has TRBV12-3 or TRBV12-4 and TRBJ2-1; D is ambiguous. TRBJ2-7 explains the end of the DNA better; the J call may be wrong. The CDR3 is 13 residues long. The CDR3 DNA reads as TGTGCCAGCAGTTTTTCCGGGTCCTACGAGCAGTACTTC. Amino acid sequence: CASSFSGSYEQYF.

This clonotype showed up many times. Sequence at one end of the junction differs from germline and may be a read error. This chain uses TRBV5-1 with TRBJ1-6, with 7 positions matching TRBD1. The CDR3 loop spans 15 amino acids. Germline CDR1 SGHRS, CDR2 YFSETQ. The CDR3 DNA sequence: TGCGCCAGCAGCTTGGGACAGGGCTCTAATTCACCCCTCCACTTC. Encoded protein: CASSLGQGSNSPLHF.

This clonotype was seen once. This chain links TRBV28 with TRBJ1-1; D unclear. V was trimmed by 6 bases and J by 4 bases, leaving 18 bases between them. The germline gives CDR1 MDHEN, CDR2 SYDVKM. The CDR3 extends over 15 amino acids. The CDR3 nucleotides read TGTGCCAGCAGCGTGTTCGAGGCGCCGGGCACTGAAGCTTTCTTT. It is translated as CASSVFEAPGTEAFF.

This clonotype was counted ten times or more. The V gene is TRBV10-2, the J gene TRBJ2-7; D is undetermined. V lost 0 bases and J lost 3, with 0 bases in between. The CDR3 extends over 11 amino acids. Germline V gene data show CDR1 as WSHSY and CDR2 as SAAADI. The CDR3 loop is CASSESYEQYF. CDR3 coding DNA: TGCGCCAGCAGTGAGTCCTACGAGCAGTACTTC.

This clonotype came up many times. The rearrangement uses TRBV5-1 and TRBJ2-1; 9 bases are shared with TRBD1. V gave up 3 bases and J gave up 9 bases; unmatched junction bases: 7. The germline V gene encodes CDR1 SGHRS and CDR2 YFSETQ. CDR3 size: 14 residues. Written as DNA, the CDR3 is TGCGCCAGCAGCTCCGGGACAGGGCTTAGTGAGCAGTTCTTC. This translates into CASSSGTGLSEQFF.

V and J are TRBV7-3 and TRBJ2-1, with 10 positions matching TRBD2. In germline, CDR1 is SGHTA, CDR2 FQGTGA. V shed 5 bases, J shed 10 bases, and the junction held 14 bases outside the gene matches. This CDR3 is 16 amino acids long. The CDR3 region has the DNA TGTGCCAGCAGCCAAGATACCAGCGGGAGGGCCAGGGAGCAGTTCTTC. It codes for CASSQDTSGRAREQFF.

The rearrangement joins TRBV6-2 or TRBV6-3 to TRBJ2-1; possibly TRBD1 for D (6 bases). TRBJ2-7 explains the end of the DNA better; the J call may be wrong. This CDR3 region has 15 residues. Per germline, CDR1 MNHEY and CDR2 SVGEGT. As DNA, the CDR3 is TGTGCCAGCAGGCCGAGGGCGGACAGAGCCTACGAGCAGTACTTC. Its protein product is CASRPRADRAYEQYF.

This clonotype was counted only a few times. The CDR3 end shows no conserved phenylalanine or tryptophan, and so a read error is likely. The limits of the CDR3 on the DNA are not certain, so only TCRdb's listed CDR3 is given. This chain connects TRBV7-2 to TRBJ2-7; the tabulated D call, TRBD1, remains unverified against the DNA. The CDR3 is 18 amino acids long, termini counted. Germline lookup yields CDR1 SGHTA and CDR2 FQGNSA. The CDR3 loop reads CASREGGVVSYNEQFFGS.

This clonotype was seen many times. The chain recombines TRBV2 with TRBJ1-1; D is perhaps TRBD1 (5 bases). Germline assignment: CDR1 SNHLY and CDR2 FYNNEI. Trimming took 7 bases from V and 11 from J, leaving 17 bases between them. The CDR3 has 12 residues. DNA of the CDR3: TGTGCCAGCATGGGGACCGTAATTGGGGCTTTCTTT. Protein sequence: CASMGTVIGAFF.

The chain combines TRBV11-3 with TRBJ2-1; weak D call: TRBD2 (6 bases). Trimming took off 1 base at V and 2 bases at J, with 9 bases between the two ends. Germline V gene lookup returns CDR1 SGHNT and CDR2 YENEEA. The CDR3 sequence is 15 residues long. This chain's CDR3 is CASSLGTMAYNEQFF. CDR3 nucleotides: TGTGCCAGCAGCTTAGGGACTATGGCCTACAATGAGCAGTTCTTC.

CDR3 DNA sequence: TGTGCCAGCAGCCCCAGACAGGGGTCCAGCAATGAGCAGTACTTC. Amino acids: CASSPRQGSSNEQYF. The V gene is TRBV7-6, the J gene TRBJ2-1, with 8 bases matching TRBD1. The DNA end lines up better with TRBJ2-7; the J call may be wrong. Germline V CDR1 and CDR2: SGHVS, FNYEAQ. This CDR3 has 15 amino acids.

Comments on this clonotype: The conserved phenylalanine or tryptophan normally closing the CDR3 is absent here, so this likely arose from a read error. Because the CDR3's place on the DNA is in doubt, the DNA is left out and the CDR3 is given as listed by TCRdb. This chain connects TRBV11-3 to TRBJ2-5; the table's D call, TRBD1, has no DNA check behind it. Germline V gene data show CDR1 as SGHNT and CDR2 as YENEEA. Including both end residues, the CDR3 is 16 amino acids long. The CDR3 spells CASSTRQGNYGYTFGS.

The table lists this clonotype with a few counts. J is TRBJ1-1 and V is TRBV7-9; TRBD1 might be the D (5 bases). With 4 bases removed from V and 4 bases from J, the gap between germline ends came to 13 bases. CDR3 length: 14 residues. The germline V gene encodes CDR1 SEHNR and CDR2 FQNEAQ (reference sequence). The CDR3 sequence: CASSSPGLSTEAFF. The CDR3 nucleotides read TGTGCCAGCAGCTCGCCAGGGTTAAGCACTGAAGCTTTCTTT.

This clonotype has ten or more counts. V usage is TRBV24-1 and J usage is TRBJ2-6; 9 bases are shared with TRBD1. This CDR3 has 19 residues. CDR1 is KGHDR, CDR2 SFDVKD, per germline. The J segment lost 4 bases and the V segment lost 4 bases, leaving 13 bases of the junction unmatched. CDR3 coding DNA: TGTGCCACCAGTGAAAACCCCGGGACAGGGATATGGGGGGCCAACGTCCTGACTTTC. It codes for CATSENPGTGIWGANVLTF.

This clonotype was seen more than once but under ten times. The rearrangement joins TRBV19 to TRBJ1-3, with a weak D call TRBD1 (5 bases). The germline V and J ends were trimmed by 4 bases and 2 bases, with 12 bases remaining between them. Germline CDR1 reads LNHDA; CDR2 reads SQIVND (reference sequence). The CDR3 sequence is 15 residues long. The CDR3 here is CASSTPRGAGNTIYF. In nucleotides, the CDR3 is TGTGCCAGTAGTACCCCAAGGGGTGCTGGAAACACCATATATTTT.

The chain carries TRBV6-2 or TRBV6-3 and TRBJ1-1; 9 bases fit TRBD1. This CDR3 has 12 residues. The germline V gene encodes CDR1 MNHEY and CDR2 SVGEGT. With 7 bases clipped from V and 7 bases from J, the junction kept 4 bases outside the gene matches. CDR3 nucleotides: TGTGCCAGCAACAGACAGGGGGGTGAAGCTTTCTTT. Amino acids: CASNRQGGEAFF.

V and J are TRBV12-3 or TRBV12-4 and TRBJ2-1; TRBD1 might be the D (7 bases). Gene TRBJ2-7 matches the end of the DNA better, so the J call may be wrong. The CDR3 contains 13 residues. The CDR3 loop reads CASSSNQGGEQYF. CDR3 coding DNA: TGTGCCAGCAGTTCAAATCAGGGGGGCGAGCAGTACTTC.

With respect to this clonotype: The germline gene is not matched at one end of the junction; a read error may be the cause. This rearrangement joins TRBV7-8 to TRBJ1-6; D might be TRBD1 (5 bases). Germline CDR1 and CDR2: SGHVS and FQNEAQ. This CDR3 has 16 residues. The DNA for the CDR3 is TGTGCCAGCAGCCAGCAGGTTCCCCGGGACTCCTACGAGCAGTACTTT. Translating it yields CASSQQVPRDSYEQYF.

This clonotype was detected many times. This chain uses TRBV6-4 with TRBJ2-4, with D uncertain. The CDR3 runs to 16 residues. CDR1 and CDR2 (germline): MRHNA, SNTAGT. V lost 1 base to trimming and J lost 13 bases, with 23 bases between them. This chain's CDR3 is CASSDFSSDSYNEQYF. The DNA of the CDR3 is TGTGCCAGCAGTGACTTCTCCAGCGATTCCTACAATGAGCAGTACTTC.

This clonotype was seen repeatedly, ten times or more. This chain joins TRBV5-4 and TRBJ2-5; TRBD1 aligns across 7 bases. Gene TRBJ2-7 matches the end of the DNA better, so the J call may be wrong. Germline-derived CDR1 and CDR2 are SGHNT and YYREEE (reference sequence). The length of the CDR3 is 13 residues. The CDR3 sequence: CASRTTGNYEQYF. The CDR3 DNA reads TGTGCCAGCAGAACGACAGGGAACTACGAGCAGTACTTC.

By share, this clonotype ranks as medium-sized. This chain uses TRBV28 with TRBJ1-1; 7 nucleotides agree with TRBD1. In germline, CDR1 is MDHEN, CDR2 SYDVKM. With V trimmed by 4 bases and J by 6 bases, 11 bases remained unmatched. The CDR3 contains 15 residues. CDR3 loop: CASSYRGRGGAEAFF. As DNA, the CDR3 is TGTGCCAGCAGTTACAGGGGCCGGGGGGGAGCTGAAGCTTTCTTT.

This clonotype was seen more than once but under ten times. The V and J genes are TRBV21-1 and TRBJ2-6; the D segment call TRBD1 is taken from the table without a DNA check. TRBV21-1 is listed as a pseudogene. The CDR3 covers 21 residues. For the CDR3, the DNA is TGTGCCAGCAGCAAAGGATTGGACAGCCCCTTCGGCCCCTCTGGGGCCAACGTCCTGACTTTC. Translating it yields CASSKGLDSPFGPSGANVLTF.